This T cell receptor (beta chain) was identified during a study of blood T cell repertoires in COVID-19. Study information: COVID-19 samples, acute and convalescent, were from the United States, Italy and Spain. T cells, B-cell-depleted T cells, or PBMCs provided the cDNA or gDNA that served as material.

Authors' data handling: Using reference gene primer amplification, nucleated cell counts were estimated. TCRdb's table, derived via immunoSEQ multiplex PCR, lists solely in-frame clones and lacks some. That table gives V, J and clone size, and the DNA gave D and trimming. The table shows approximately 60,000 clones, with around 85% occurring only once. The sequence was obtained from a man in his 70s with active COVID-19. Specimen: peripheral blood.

CDR3 DNA sequence: TGTGCCAGCAGCCAAGACTGGACTAGCGAGGAGCAGTACTTC. It specifies CASSQDWTSEEQYF. This chain links TRBV3-1 (or the pseudogene TRBV3-2) with TRBJ2-7; 9 bases agree with TRBD2. V was clipped by 0 bases and J by 7 bases; unmatched bases: 4. This CDR3 contains 14 residues. Germline V gives CDR1 LGHDT, CDR2 YNNKEL (reference sequence).